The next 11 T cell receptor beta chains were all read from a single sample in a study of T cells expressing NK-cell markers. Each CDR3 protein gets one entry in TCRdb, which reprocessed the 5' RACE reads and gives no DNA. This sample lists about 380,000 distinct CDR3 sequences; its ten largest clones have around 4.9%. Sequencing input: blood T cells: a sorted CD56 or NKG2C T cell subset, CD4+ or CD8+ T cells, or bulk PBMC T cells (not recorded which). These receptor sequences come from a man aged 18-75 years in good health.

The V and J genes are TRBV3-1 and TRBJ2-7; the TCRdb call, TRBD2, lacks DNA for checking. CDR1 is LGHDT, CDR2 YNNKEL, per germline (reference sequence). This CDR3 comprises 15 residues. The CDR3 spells CASSRSGANSYEQYF.

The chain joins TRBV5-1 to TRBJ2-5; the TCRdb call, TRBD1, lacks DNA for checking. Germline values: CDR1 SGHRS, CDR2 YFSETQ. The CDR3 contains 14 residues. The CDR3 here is CASSLEGGQGTQYF.

CDR3 in amino acids: CATVRELGSEAFF. This chain connects TRBV12-3 or TRBV12-4 to TRBJ1-1. The CDR3 has 13 amino acids.

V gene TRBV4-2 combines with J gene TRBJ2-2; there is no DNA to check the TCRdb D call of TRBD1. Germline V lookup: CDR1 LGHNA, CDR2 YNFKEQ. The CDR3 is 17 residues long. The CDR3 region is CASSQDPGVIDTGELFF.

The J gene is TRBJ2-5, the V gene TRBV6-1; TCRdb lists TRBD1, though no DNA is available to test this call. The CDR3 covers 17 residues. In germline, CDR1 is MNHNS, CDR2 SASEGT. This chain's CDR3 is CASSVHRATGVRETQYF.

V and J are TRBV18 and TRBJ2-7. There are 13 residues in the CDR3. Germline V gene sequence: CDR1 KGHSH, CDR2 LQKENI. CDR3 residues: CASSATSSYEQYF.

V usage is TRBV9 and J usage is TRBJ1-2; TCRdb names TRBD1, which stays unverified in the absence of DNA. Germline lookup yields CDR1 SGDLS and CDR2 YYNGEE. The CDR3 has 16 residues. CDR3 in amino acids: CASSARQGEGGYGYTF. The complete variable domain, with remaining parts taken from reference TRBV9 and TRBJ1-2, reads DSGVTQTPKHLITATGQRVTLRCSPRSGDLSVYWYQQSLDQGLQFLIQYYNGEERAKGNILERFSAQQFPDLHSELNLSSLELGDSALYFCASSARQGEGGYGYTFGSGTRLTVV.

CDR3 protein: CASSYGGKNTGELFF. The chain employs TRBV6-5 and TRBJ2-2; TCRdb lists TRBD2, though no DNA is available to test this call. The germline CDR1 and CDR2 sequences are MNHEY and SVGAGI. The CDR3 is made up of 15 amino acids.

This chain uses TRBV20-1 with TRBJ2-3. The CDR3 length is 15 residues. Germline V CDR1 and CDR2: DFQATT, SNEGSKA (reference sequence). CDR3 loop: CSARDGSLGTDTQYF.

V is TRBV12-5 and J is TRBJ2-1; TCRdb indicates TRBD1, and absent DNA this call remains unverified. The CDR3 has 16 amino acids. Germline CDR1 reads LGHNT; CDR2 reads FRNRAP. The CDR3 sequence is CASGLGTGPSYNEQFF.

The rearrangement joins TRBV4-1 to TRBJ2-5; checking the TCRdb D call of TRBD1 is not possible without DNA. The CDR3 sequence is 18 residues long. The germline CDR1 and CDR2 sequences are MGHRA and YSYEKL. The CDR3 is CASSQGGVAVRGQETQYF.